These 13 T cell receptor beta chains were sequenced from one sample in a study of T cell clones after liver transplantation. The method was immunoSEQ multiplex PCR; TCRdb's version includes in-frame clones alone and lacks a portion of them. The sample gives 60,000 or so clones, 70% to 75% of which show up once; around 9.1% is in the top ten. Sequences were derived from CD4+ T cells from blood, sampled at the 22-month timepoint. These receptors came from a human patient who received a liver transplant. The graft donor may be the source of some T cells.

The chain joins TRBV7-9 to TRBJ2-7, with TRBD1 matching over 8 bases. J was trimmed by 1 base and V by 4 bases; bases with no gene match: 3. The CDR3 is 14 amino acids. Germline CDR1 is SEHNR and CDR2 is FQNEAQ (reference sequence). CDR3 nucleotides: TGTGCCAGCAGCTCAAGGGACAGGTCCTACGAGCAGTACTTC. It yields the protein CASSSRDRSYEQYF.

The gene calls are TRBV7-2 and TRBJ2-3; 9 nucleotides line up with TRBD2. Germline trimming cut 1 base from V and 7 bases from J; bases unmatched to any gene: 9. CDR1 SGHTA and CDR2 FQGNSA come from the germline V gene. This CDR3 is 16 amino acids long. The CDR3 loop reads CASSLGSAGGPNTQYF. CDR3 bases: TGTGCCAGCAGCTTAGGGTCGGCGGGGGGGCCGAATACGCAGTATTTT.

The rearrangement uses TRBV5-1 and TRBJ2-7; 7 positions match TRBD1. From germline, CDR1 is SGHRS and CDR2 YFSETQ. V lost 2 bases, J lost 4 bases, and 6 bases stayed unmatched. The CDR3 covers 14 residues. As DNA, the CDR3 is TGCGCCAGCAGCTTTACAGGGGACGATTACGAGCAGTACTTC. Protein: CASSFTGDDYEQYF.

The rearrangement joins TRBV6-5 to TRBJ2-2, with D tentatively TRBD1 (5 bases). The CDR3 has 13 residues. V lost 4 bases and J lost 11, with 14 bases in between. In germline, CDR1 is MNHEY, CDR2 SVGAGI. DNA for the CDR3: TGTGCCAGCAGTTGGAGCAGGGTGAATGAGCTGTTTTTT. Protein: CASSWSRVNELFF.

This sequence joins TRBV9 and TRBJ1-5; no clear D gene. V was pared by 3 bases and J by 1 base, with 5 bases between. CDR1 and CDR2 from the germline V gene are SGDLS and YYNGEE. This CDR3 contains 13 residues. The CDR3, as DNA: TGTGCCAGCAGCGCAGCCAGCAATCAGCCCCAGCATTTT. Amino acid sequence: CASSAASNQPQHF.

J is TRBJ2-4 and V is TRBV2; perhaps TRBD1 as D (6 bases). V was trimmed by 7 bases and J by 7 bases, leaving 14 bases between them. This CDR3 has 13 amino acids. Germline CDR1 reads SNHLY; CDR2 reads FYNNEI. The CDR3 bases are TGTGCCAGCAACGAAGACAGGTTCAACATTCAGTACTTC. It encodes CASNEDRFNIQYF. Supplemented by reference TRBV2 and TRBJ2-4, the full variable domain reads EPEVTQTPSHQVTQMGQEVILRCVPISNHLYFYWYRQILGQKVEFLVSFYNNEISEKSEIFDDQFSVERPDGSNFTLKIRSTKLEDSAMYFCASNEDRFNIQYFGAGTRLSVL.

The chain uses TRBV27 and TRBJ1-5; D gene unclear. CDR3 length equals 13 residues. The V gene's germline CDR1 is MNHEY and CDR2 SMNVEV (reference sequence). V gave up 2 bases and J gave up 9 bases, with 11 bases separating them. DNA of the CDR3: TGTGCCAGCAGTTTAGGGATCCGGAGGCCCCAGCATTTT. It codes for CASSLGIRRPQHF.

This clone was found once. This CDR3 reads CASSWAGGASYEQYF. The CDR3, as DNA: TGCGCCAGCAGCTGGGCAGGGGGCGCGTCCTACGAGCAGTACTTC. The chain carries TRBV5-1 and TRBJ2-7; 8 positions match TRBD1. This CDR3 spans 15 amino acids. The junction had 6 bases not matched to a gene; V was cut back by 3 bases and J by 1 base. Looked up from germline, CDR1 is SGHRS and CDR2 is YFSETQ. Full variable domain (rest looked up from reference TRBV5-1 and TRBJ2-7): KAGVTQTPRYLIKTRGQQVTLSCSPISGHRSVSWYQQTPGQGLQFLFEYFSETQRNKGNFPGRFSGRQFSNSRSEMNVSTLELGDSALYLCASSWAGGASYEQYFGPGTRLTVT.

This clone has more than one count but fewer than ten. The genes are TRBV9 and TRBJ2-1; 8 bases match TRBD1. V lost 6 bases to trimming and J lost 1 base; unmatched junction nucleotides: 6. This CDR3 has 15 amino acids. The germline CDR1 and CDR2 sequences are SGDLS and YYNGEE. The CDR3 reads CASTRTGTSYNEQFF. The CDR3 DNA is TGTGCCAGCACTCGGACAGGGACTTCCTACAATGAGCAGTTCTTC.

The chain uses TRBV2 and TRBJ1-3; D remains ambiguous. CDR3 length: 16 amino acids. V was clipped by 2 bases and J by 0 bases, with 11 bases between them. Germline values: CDR1 SNHLY, CDR2 FYNNEI. CDR3 residues: CASSEWIRSSGNTIYF. CDR3 in DNA: TGTGCCAGCAGTGAATGGATCAGGAGCTCTGGAAACACCATATATTTT.

V and J are TRBV19 and TRBJ2-6; unclear D gene. The V gene's germline CDR1 is LNHDA and CDR2 SQIVND (reference sequence). V was clipped by 8 bases and J by 0 bases, with 5 bases between them. The CDR3 has 13 residues. Written as DNA, the CDR3 is TGTGCCAGTGGGATCTCTGGGGCCAACGTCCTGACTTTC. It is translated as CASGISGANVLTF.

This clone is classed as medium-sized. The V and J genes are TRBV5-4 and TRBJ1-4; D remains ambiguous. CDR3 length equals 14 residues. The V gene lost 0 bases and the J gene lost 7 bases, with 10 bases spanning the gap. The germline V gene has CDR1 SGHNT and CDR2 YYREEE (reference sequence). The CDR3 DNA is TGTGCCAGCAGCTTGGGCCCCCAAGGTGAAAAACTGTTTTTT. Amino acids: CASSLGPQGEKLFF.

This clone was detected ten times or more. The rearrangement links TRBV7-2 to TRBJ2-5, with D perhaps matching TRBD2 (6 bases). V was clipped by 2 bases and J by 3 bases, with 10 bases between them. The CDR3 runs to 14 residues. The germline V gene encodes CDR1 SGHTA and CDR2 FQGNSA. Here the CDR3 DNA reads TGTGCCAGCAGCTTATTGACTAGGAAAGAGACCCAGTACTTC. Protein sequence: CASSLLTRKETQYF.